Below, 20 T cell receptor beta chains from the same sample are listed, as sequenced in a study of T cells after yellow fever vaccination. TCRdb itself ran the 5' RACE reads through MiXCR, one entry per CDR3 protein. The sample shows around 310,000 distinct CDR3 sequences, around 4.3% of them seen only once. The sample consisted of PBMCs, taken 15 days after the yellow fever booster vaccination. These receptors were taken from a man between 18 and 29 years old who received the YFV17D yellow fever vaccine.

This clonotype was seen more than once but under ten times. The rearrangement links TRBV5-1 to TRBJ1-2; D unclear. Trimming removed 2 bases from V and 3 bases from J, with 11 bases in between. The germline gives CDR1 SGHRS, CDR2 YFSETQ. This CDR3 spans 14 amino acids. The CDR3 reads CASSFGGLDYGYTF. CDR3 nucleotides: TGCGCCAGCAGCTTCGGAGGGCTGGACTATGGCTACACCTTC.

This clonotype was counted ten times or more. The CDR3 region has the DNA TGTGCCAGCAGCCGACAGGGGGCTCTCTACGAGCAGTACGTC. It encodes CASSRQGALYEQYV. The V and J genes are TRBV7-9 and TRBJ2-7; 10 nucleotides align to TRBD1. This CDR3 is 14 amino acids long. Germline V gives CDR1 SEHNR, CDR2 FQNEAQ (reference sequence). V shed 5 bases and J 3 bases; nucleotides not matched to a gene: 4.

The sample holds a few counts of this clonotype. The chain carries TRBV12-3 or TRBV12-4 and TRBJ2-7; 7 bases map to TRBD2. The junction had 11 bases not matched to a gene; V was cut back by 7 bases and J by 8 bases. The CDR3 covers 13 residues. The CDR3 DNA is TGTGCCAGCACCGAGGGAGGGTTGGGGAAGCAGTACTTC. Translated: CASTEGGLGKQYF.

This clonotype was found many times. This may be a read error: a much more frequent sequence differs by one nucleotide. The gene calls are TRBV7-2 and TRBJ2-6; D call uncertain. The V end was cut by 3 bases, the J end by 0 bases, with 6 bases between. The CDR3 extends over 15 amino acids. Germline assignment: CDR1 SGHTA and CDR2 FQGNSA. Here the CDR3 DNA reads TGTGCCAGCAGCTTTGTCACCTCTGGGGCCAACGTCCTGACTTTC. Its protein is CASSFVTSGANVLTF.

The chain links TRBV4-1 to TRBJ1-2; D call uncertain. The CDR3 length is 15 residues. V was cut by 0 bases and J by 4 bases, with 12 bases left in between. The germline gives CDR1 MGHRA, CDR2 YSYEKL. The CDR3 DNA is TGCGCCAGCAGCCAAGATCCGGATAGGGTCTATGGCTACACCTTC. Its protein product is CASSQDPDRVYGYTF.

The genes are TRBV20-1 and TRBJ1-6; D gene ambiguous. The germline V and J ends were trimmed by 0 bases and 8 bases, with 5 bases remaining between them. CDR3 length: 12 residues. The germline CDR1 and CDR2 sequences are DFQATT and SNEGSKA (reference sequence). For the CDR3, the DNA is TGCAGTGCTAGAGAAGTGGATTCACCCCTCCACTTT. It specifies CSAREVDSPLHF.

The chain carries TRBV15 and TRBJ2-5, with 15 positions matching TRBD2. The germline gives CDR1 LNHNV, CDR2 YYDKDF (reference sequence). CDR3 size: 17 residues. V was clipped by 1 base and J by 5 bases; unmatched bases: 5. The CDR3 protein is CATSRGGLAGGRETQYF. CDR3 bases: TGTGCCACCAGCAGAGGAGGACTAGCGGGGGGGCGTGAGACCCAGTACTTC. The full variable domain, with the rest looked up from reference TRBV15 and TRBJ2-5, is DAMVIQNPRYQVTQFGKPVTLSCSQTLNHNVMYWYQQKSSQAPKLLFHYYDKDFNNEADTPDNFQSRRPNTSFCFLDIRSPGLGDTAMYLCATSRGGLAGGRETQYFGPGTRLLVL.

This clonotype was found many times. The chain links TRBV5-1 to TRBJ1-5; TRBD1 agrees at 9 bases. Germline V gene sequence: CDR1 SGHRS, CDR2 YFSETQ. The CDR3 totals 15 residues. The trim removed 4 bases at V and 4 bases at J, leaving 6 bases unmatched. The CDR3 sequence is CASSPGTGLNQPQHF. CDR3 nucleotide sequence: TGCGCCAGCAGCCCCGGGACAGGGCTAAATCAGCCCCAGCATTTT.

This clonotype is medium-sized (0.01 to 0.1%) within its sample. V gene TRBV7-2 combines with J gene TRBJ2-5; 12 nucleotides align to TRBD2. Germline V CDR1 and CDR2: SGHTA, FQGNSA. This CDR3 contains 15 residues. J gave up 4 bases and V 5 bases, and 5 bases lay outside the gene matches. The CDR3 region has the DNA TGTGCCAGCAGCGGGAAGGGACTAGCGGGAGAGACCCAGTACTTC. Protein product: CASSGKGLAGETQYF.

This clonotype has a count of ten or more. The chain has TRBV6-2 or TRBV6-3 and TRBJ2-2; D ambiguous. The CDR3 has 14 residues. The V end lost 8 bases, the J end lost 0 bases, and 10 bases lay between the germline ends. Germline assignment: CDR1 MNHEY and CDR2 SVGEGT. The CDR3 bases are TGTGCCAGCTATGACCCCCCGAACACCGGGGAGCTGTTTTTT. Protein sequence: CASYDPPNTGELFF.

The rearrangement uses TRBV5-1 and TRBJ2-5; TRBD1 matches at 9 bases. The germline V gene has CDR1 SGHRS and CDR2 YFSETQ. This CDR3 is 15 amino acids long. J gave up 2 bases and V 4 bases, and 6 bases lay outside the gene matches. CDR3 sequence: CASSGTGRRQETQYF. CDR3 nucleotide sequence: TGCGCCAGCAGCGGGACAGGGAGGCGGCAAGAGACCCAGTACTTC.

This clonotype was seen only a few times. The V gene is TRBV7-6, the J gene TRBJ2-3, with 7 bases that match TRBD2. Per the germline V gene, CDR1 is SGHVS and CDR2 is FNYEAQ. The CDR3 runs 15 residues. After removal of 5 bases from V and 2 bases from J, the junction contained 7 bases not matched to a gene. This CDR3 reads CASSPGGGATDTQYF. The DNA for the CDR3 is TGTGCCAGCAGCCCCGGCGGGGGAGCCACAGATACGCAGTATTTT.

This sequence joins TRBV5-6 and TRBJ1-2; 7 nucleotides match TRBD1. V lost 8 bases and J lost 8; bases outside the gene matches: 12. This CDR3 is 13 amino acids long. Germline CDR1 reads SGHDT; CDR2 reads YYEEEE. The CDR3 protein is CARPGQKLSGYTF. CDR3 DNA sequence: TGTGCCAGACCGGGACAGAAATTGTCGGGCTACACCTTC.

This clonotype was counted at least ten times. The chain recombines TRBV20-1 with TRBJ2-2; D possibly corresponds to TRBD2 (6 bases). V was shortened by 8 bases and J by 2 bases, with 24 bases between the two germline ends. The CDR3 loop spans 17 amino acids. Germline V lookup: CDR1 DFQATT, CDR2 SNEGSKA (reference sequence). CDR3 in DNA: TGCAGTAAAACGAGATTACGCGGACTAACTAACACCGGGGAGCTGTTTTTT. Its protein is CSKTRLRGLTNTGELFF.

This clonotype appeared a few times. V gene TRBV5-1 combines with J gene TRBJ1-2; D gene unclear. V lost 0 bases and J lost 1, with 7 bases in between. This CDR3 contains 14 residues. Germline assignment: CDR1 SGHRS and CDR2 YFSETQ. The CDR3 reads CASSLGDFNYGYTF. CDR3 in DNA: TGCGCCAGCAGCTTGGGGGATTTTAACTATGGCTACACCTTC.

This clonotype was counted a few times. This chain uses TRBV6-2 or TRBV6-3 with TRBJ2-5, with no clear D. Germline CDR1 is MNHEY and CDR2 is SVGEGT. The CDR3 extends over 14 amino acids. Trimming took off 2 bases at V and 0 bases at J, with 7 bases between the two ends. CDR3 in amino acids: CASSYLEDQETQYF. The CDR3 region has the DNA TGTGCCAGCAGTTACCTAGAAGACCAAGAGACCCAGTACTTC.

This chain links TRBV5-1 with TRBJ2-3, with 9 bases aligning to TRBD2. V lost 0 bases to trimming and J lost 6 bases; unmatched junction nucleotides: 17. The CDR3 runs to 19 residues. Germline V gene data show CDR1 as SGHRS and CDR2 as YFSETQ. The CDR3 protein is CASSLAFSGGSFTHDTQYF. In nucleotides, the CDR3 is TGCGCCAGCAGCTTGGCCTTTAGCGGGGGCTCCTTTACCCACGATACGCAGTATTTT.

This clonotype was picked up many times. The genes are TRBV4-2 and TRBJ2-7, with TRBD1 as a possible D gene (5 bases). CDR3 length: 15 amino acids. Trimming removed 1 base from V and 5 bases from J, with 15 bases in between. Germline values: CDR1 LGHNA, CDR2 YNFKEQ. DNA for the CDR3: TGTGCCAGCAGCCAAGTTCCGAAGGGGTTCGACGAGCAGTACTTC. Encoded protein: CASSQVPKGFDEQYF.

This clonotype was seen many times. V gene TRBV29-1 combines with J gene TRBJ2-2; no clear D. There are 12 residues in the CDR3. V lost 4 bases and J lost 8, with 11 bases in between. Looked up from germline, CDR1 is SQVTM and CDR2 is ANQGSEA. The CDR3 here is CSVGWPAGELFF. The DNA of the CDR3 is TGCAGCGTTGGGTGGCCGGCAGGGGAGCTGTTTTTT.

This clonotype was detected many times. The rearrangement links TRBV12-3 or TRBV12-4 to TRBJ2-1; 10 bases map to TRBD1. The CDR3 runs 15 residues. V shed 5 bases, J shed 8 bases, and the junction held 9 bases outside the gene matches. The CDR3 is CASSHRTGGRDEQFF. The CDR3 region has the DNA TGTGCCAGCAGTCATAGGACAGGGGGAAGGGATGAGCAGTTCTTC.